This T cell receptor (beta chain) derives from a study of CXCR3-negative and CXCR3-positive naive CD8 T cells. The CDR3 runs 16 residues. Germline CDR1 reads MGHRA; CDR2 reads YSYEKL. By frequency, this clonotype registers medium-sized. No antigen is known for it. Regarding the study as a whole: Within a donor, both naive subsets shared TRBV-TRBJ usage, unlike memory cells.

Through 5' RACE with UMI labels, the TRB cDNA libraries were prepared. TCRdb re-called the 5' RACE reads; one entry per CDR3 protein, DNA not given. In all, the sample yields roughly 6,200 distinct CDR3 sequences. The sample comprised naive CXCR3- CD8+ T cells from blood. Sample subset: CD45RO-CCR7+CD27+CD95- naive CD8+ T cells lacking CXCR3 (TNR3-). This TCR derives from a human donor in good health. Some clones in this sample may be carry-over from other donors' samples. This chain links TRBV4-1 with TRBJ1-6; lacking DNA, the TRBD1 call made by TCRdb goes unchecked. CDR3 region: CASSQATGTGGSPLHF.